These 14 T cell receptor beta chains share one sample of origin, sequenced in a study of blood T cell repertoires in COVID-19. Profiling relied on immunoSEQ multiplex PCR, and the TCRdb table lists in-frame clones only, not all of them. The sample lists a few hundred thousand clones; around four fifths were seen once. Input material: peripheral blood. All receptors derive from a woman in her 50s with acute or convalescent COVID-19.

This clone was counted once. This chain links TRBV3-1 (or the pseudogene TRBV3-2) with TRBJ2-7; D uncertain. The CDR3 has 13 amino acids. Germline V gene sequence: CDR1 LGHDT, CDR2 YNNKEL (reference sequence). V was cut by 2 bases and J by 6 bases, with 11 bases left in between. CDR3 loop: CASSQWRSSEQYV. Written as DNA, the CDR3 is TGTGCCAGCAGCCAATGGCGGTCTTCCGAGCAGTACGTC.

This clone came up once. The chain carries TRBV3-1 (or the pseudogene TRBV3-2) and TRBJ1-1, with 11 bases aligning to TRBD1. The germline gives CDR1 LGHDT, CDR2 YNNKEL (reference sequence). The CDR3 has 13 amino acids. V lost 4 bases, J lost 10 bases, and 5 bases stayed unmatched. This CDR3 is CASSPGTGGGAFF. The CDR3 DNA is TGTGCCAGCAGCCCTGGGACAGGGGGGGGAGCTTTCTTT.

The chain joins TRBV12-3 or TRBV12-4 to TRBJ1-2, with D maybe TRBD1 (5 bases). The CDR3 sequence is 13 residues long. V lost 4 bases to trimming and J lost 6 bases, with 12 bases between them. The CDR3 loop is CASSSTGPDGYTF. The CDR3 coding sequence is TGTGCCAGCAGTTCAACAGGCCCCGATGGCTACACCTTC.

This clone was detected only once. The chain carries TRBV19 and TRBJ2-4; tentatively, D is TRBD1 (7 bases). Per the germline V gene, CDR1 is LNHDA and CDR2 is SQIVND (reference sequence). The CDR3 is 14 amino acids. V was shortened by 9 bases and J by 2 bases, with 14 bases between the two germline ends. The CDR3 nucleotides are TGTGCCAGCCAGGGGGGACAGCCCAAAAACATTCAGTACTTC. It translates to CASQGGQPKNIQYF.

The chain combines TRBV16 with TRBJ1-5; D perhaps matches TRBD1 (6 bases). This CDR3 is built from 14 residues. V lost 2 bases and J 4 bases, leaving 9 bases between the germline ends. Germline V lookup: CDR1 KGHSY, CDR2 FQNENV. The CDR3 region has the DNA TGTGCCAGCAGCCAAGGACAGATTAATCAGCCCCAGCATTTT. Its protein is CASSQGQINQPQHF.

The genes are TRBV19 and TRBJ1-3; 7 bases agree with TRBD1. The CDR3 extends over 14 amino acids. CDR1 and CDR2 (germline): LNHDA, SQIVND (reference sequence). The V gene end was trimmed by 5 bases and the J gene end by 4 bases; junction bases not matched to a gene: 5. The CDR3 region has the DNA TGTGCCAGTAGTGCGGGACAGCCCGGAAACACCATATATTTT. It yields the protein CASSAGQPGNTIYF.

This chain links TRBV4-1 with TRBJ1-2; weak D call: TRBD1 (6 bases). Trimming shortened V by 3 bases and J by 4 bases, and 21 bases separated the two germline ends. The CDR3 loop spans 17 amino acids. CDR1 is MGHRA and CDR2 is YSYEKL in the germline V gene. CDR3 sequence reads: CASSQGTQGAGAYGYTF. In nucleotides, the CDR3 is TGCGCCAGCAGCCAGGGAACCCAGGGCGCAGGGGCCTATGGCTACACCTTC.

The CDR3 coding sequence is TGTGCCAGTAGTATCCCAGGTTGGGAGTCGAACACCGGGGAGCTGTTTTTT. Its translation: CASSIPGWESNTGELFF. This chain uses TRBV19 with TRBJ2-2; D is possibly TRBD2 (5 bases). The V end was cut by 3 bases, the J end by 0 bases, with 14 bases between. The CDR3 sequence is 17 residues long. The germline CDR1 and CDR2 sequences are LNHDA and SQIVND (reference sequence).

CDR3 region: CASSYQGSTEAFF. Written as DNA, the CDR3 is TGCGCCAGCAGCTATCAGGGGTCCACTGAAGCTTTCTTT. The rearrangement joins TRBV5-1 to TRBJ1-1, with a tentative D call TRBD1 (6 bases). V lost 3 bases and J lost 4, with 10 bases in between. This CDR3 region has 13 residues. From germline, CDR1 is SGHRS and CDR2 YFSETQ.

The chain couples TRBV18 to TRBJ1-1; D gene unclear. Germline CDR1 KGHSH, CDR2 LQKENI. Trimming stripped 6 bases from V and 1 base from J, with 9 bases between. CDR3 size: 13 residues. Here the CDR3 DNA reads TGTGCCAGCTCGCGAAATACGAACACTGAAGCTTTCTTT. Translated: CASSRNTNTEAFF. The full variable domain, in which reference TRBV18 and TRBJ1-1 provide the parts outside the CDR3, is NAGVMQNPRHLVRRRGQEARLRCSPMKGHSHVYWYRQLPEEGLKFMVYLQKENIIDESGMPKERFSAEFPKEGPSILRIQQVVRGDSAAYFCASSRNTNTEAFFGQGTRLTVV.

The chain joins TRBV18 to TRBJ1-2; maybe TRBD1 (5 bases). V was shortened by 4 bases and J by 4 bases, with 10 bases between the two germline ends. This CDR3 contains 13 residues. CDR1 and CDR2 (germline): KGHSH, LQKENI. CDR3 nucleotide sequence: TGTGCCAGCTCACTCGACAGCTTCTATGGCTACACCTTC. Translation gives CASSLDSFYGYTF.

V and J are TRBV13 and TRBJ1-4; D not certain. V lost 5 bases and J 0 bases, leaving 10 bases between the germline ends. This CDR3 has 15 residues. The V gene's germline CDR1 is PRHDT and CDR2 FYEKMQ (reference sequence). The CDR3 sequence: CASSPSAATNEKLFF. For the CDR3, the DNA is TGTGCCAGCAGCCCTTCTGCAGCAACTAATGAAAAACTGTTTTTT. The full variable domain, in which reference TRBV13 and TRBJ1-4 provide the parts outside the CDR3, is AAGVIQSPRHLIKEKRETATLKCYPIPRHDTVYWYQQGPGQDPQFLISFYEKMQSDKGSIPDRFSAQQFSDYHSELNMSSLELGDSALYFCASSPSAATNEKLFFGSGTQLSVL.

This clone occurred a few times. The J gene is TRBJ2-3, the V gene TRBV5-1; TRBD2 might be the D (6 bases). The CDR3 runs to 14 residues. Germline V lookup: CDR1 SGHRS, CDR2 YFSETQ. Trimming removed 5 bases from V and 2 bases from J, with 12 bases in between. In nucleotides, the CDR3 is TGCGCCAGCAGGGAGTGGGGGGACACAGATACGCAGTATTTT. It is translated as CASREWGDTDTQYF.

The chain has TRBV2 and TRBJ2-7; D unresolved. This CDR3 has 12 residues. Germline-derived CDR1 and CDR2 are SNHLY and FYNNEI. The germline V and J ends were trimmed by 6 bases and 1 base, with 7 bases remaining between them. CDR3 in DNA: TGTGCCAGCAGACTGACATCCTACGAGCAGTACGTC. Translation gives CASRLTSYEQYV.